Below are 9 T cell receptor beta chains sequenced from a single sample in a study of blood T cells in healthy people across ages. Combining a sample-barcoded 5' primer with a J-beta primer mix, a second PCR ran for roughly 7 to 12 cycles. TCRdb re-called the 5' RACE reads with MiXCR, one entry per CDR3 protein. Here the sample spans roughly 1.5 million distinct CDR3 sequences, approximately 39% being singletons. Sample: blood. The source is a young woman in good health.

The chain combines TRBV9 with TRBJ2-5, with 12 bases aligning to TRBD2. CDR1 is SGDLS, CDR2 YYNGEE, per germline. The V gene end was trimmed by 7 bases and the J gene end by 5 bases; junction bases not matched to a gene: 12. The CDR3 runs to 16 residues. CDR3 in DNA: TGTGCCAGCTCCGGGCTAGCGGGGGGGCTCGCGGAGACCCAGTACTTC. Residues: CASSGLAGGLAETQYF.

The table lists this clonotype with many counts. The rearrangement joins TRBV5-4 to TRBJ2-3, with D hard to call. The CDR3 is 15 residues long. V lost 0 bases to trimming and J lost 0 bases, with 8 bases between them. The germline V gene has CDR1 SGHNT and CDR2 YYREEE (reference sequence). Here the CDR3 DNA reads TGTGCCAGCAGCTTGGGCGCCTTTAGCACAGATACGCAGTATTTT. It codes for CASSLGAFSTDTQYF.

The chain uses TRBV5-1 and TRBJ2-1, with 8 positions matching TRBD1. V was pared by 4 bases and J by 1 base, with 4 bases of the junction left unmatched. Germline V lookup: CDR1 SGHRS, CDR2 YFSETQ. The CDR3 loop spans 15 amino acids. The CDR3: CASSQGQESYNEQFF. As DNA, the CDR3 is TGCGCCAGCAGCCAGGGACAGGAGTCCTACAATGAGCAGTTCTTC.

V usage is TRBV20-1 and J usage is TRBJ2-3; D is undetermined. The germline V gene has CDR1 DFQATT and CDR2 SNEGSKA (reference sequence). Trimming removed 0 bases at V and 1 base at J, with 8 bases between. This CDR3 region has 14 residues. The DNA for the CDR3 is TGCAGTGCTAGAGATCCCGCCGGCACAGATACGCAGTATTTT. Translating gives CSARDPAGTDTQYF.

This chain uses TRBV7-2 with TRBJ2-1; D is uncertain. Germline-derived CDR1 and CDR2 are SGHTA and FQGNSA. The CDR3 is made up of 15 amino acids. V was clipped by 1 base and J by 7 bases, with 14 bases between them. CDR3 sequence: CASSLDRVVANEQFF. The CDR3, as DNA: TGTGCCAGCAGCTTAGATAGAGTGGTTGCGAATGAGCAGTTCTTC.

This chain joins TRBV20-1 and TRBJ1-1; perhaps TRBD1 as D (5 bases). V was pared by 6 bases and J by 6 bases, with 14 bases between. CDR3 length: 12 amino acids. The V gene's germline CDR1 is DFQATT and CDR2 SNEGSKA (reference sequence). DNA of the CDR3: TGCAGTGCGCCGGGGGGTGGCGCTGAAGCTTTCTTT. As protein: CSAPGGGAEAFF.

The chain links TRBV20-1 to TRBJ1-2; 10 nucleotides line up with TRBD1. CDR3 length equals 15 residues. Germline V CDR1 and CDR2: DFQATT, SNEGSKA (reference sequence). The V segment lost 1 base and the J segment 6 bases; nucleotides outside the gene matches: 8. Written as DNA, the CDR3 is TGCAGTGCTAGAGCCCCCGGGACAGGGGCTAATGGCTACACCTTC. This gives the protein CSARAPGTGANGYTF.

This CDR3 is CASSARLESNNEQFF. CDR3 in DNA: TGTGCCAGCAGCGCCCGACTAGAATCCAACAATGAGCAGTTCTTC. The chain couples TRBV7-9 to TRBJ2-1, with a weak D call TRBD2 (6 bases). Germline CDR1 is SEHNR and CDR2 is FQNEAQ (reference sequence). The CDR3 is made up of 15 amino acids. V was trimmed by 5 bases and J by 5 bases, leaving 16 bases between them.

This clonotype was recorded a few times. V usage is TRBV2 and J usage is TRBJ2-5, with D unclear. The CDR3 has 11 residues. CDR1 is SNHLY, CDR2 FYNNEI, per germline. With 8 bases removed from V and 4 bases from J, the gap between germline ends came to 8 bases. For the CDR3, the DNA is TGTGCCAGCTTAAAGGTAGAGACCCAGTACTTC. Translated, it gives CASLKVETQYF.